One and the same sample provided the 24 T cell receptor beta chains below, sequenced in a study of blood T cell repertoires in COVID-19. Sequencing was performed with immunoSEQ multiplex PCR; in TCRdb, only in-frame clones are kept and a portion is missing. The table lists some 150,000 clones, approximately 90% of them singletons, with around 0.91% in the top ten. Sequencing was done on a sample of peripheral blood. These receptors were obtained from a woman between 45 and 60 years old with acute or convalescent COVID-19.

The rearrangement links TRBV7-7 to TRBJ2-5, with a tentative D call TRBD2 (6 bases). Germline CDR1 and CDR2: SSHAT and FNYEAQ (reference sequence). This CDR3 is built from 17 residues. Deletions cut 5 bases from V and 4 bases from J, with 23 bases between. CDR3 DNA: TGTGCCAGCAGCCAGATACCCTCGGGAGAGGTGGGAGAGACCCAGTACTTC. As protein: CASSQIPSGEVGETQYF. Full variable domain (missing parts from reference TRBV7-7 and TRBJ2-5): GAGVSQSPRYKVTKRGQDVTLRCDPISSHATLYWYQQALGQGPEFLTYFNYEAQPDKSGLPSDRFSAERPEGSISTLTIQRTEQRDSAMYRCASSQIPSGEVGETQYFGPGTRLLVL.

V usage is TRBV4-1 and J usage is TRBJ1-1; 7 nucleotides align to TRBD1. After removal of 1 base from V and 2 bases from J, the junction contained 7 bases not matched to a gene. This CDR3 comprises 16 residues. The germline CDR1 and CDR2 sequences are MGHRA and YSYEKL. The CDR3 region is CASSQVQQGPNTEAFF. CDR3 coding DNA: TGCGCCAGCAGCCAAGTTCAACAGGGGCCTAACACTGAAGCTTTCTTT.

The DNA of the CDR3 is TGTGCCAGCAGCTTAGGAGGGGGGGCAGATACGCAGTATTTT. It encodes CASSLGGGADTQYF. The gene calls are TRBV11-3 and TRBJ2-3; perhaps TRBD2 as D (7 bases). Germline V lookup: CDR1 SGHNT, CDR2 YENEEA. V lost 1 base to trimming and J lost 4 bases, with 9 bases between them. This CDR3 region has 14 residues. The variable domain in full, with the rest retrieved from reference TRBV11-3 and TRBJ2-3, is EAGVVQSPRYKIIEKKQPVAFWCNPISGHNTLYWYLQNLGQGPELLIRYENEEAVDDSQLPKDRFSAERLKGVDSTLKIQPAELGDSAVYLCASSLGGGADTQYFGPGTRLTVL.

The CDR3 protein is CASSSGTSAAYGELFF. The CDR3 bases are TGTGCCAGTTCCTCCGGGACTAGCGCGGCGTACGGGGAGCTGTTTTTT. The chain combines TRBV27 with TRBJ2-2; TRBD2 aligns across 10 bases. Trimming at V came to 9 bases and at J to 7 bases, leaving 14 bases not matched to a gene. The CDR3 covers 16 residues. Germline CDR1 MNHEY, CDR2 SMNVEV (reference sequence).

The CDR3 coding sequence is TGTGCTAGTGGCTTATACAGGGTGGTGGAAGGCTACACCTTC. Its translation: CASGLYRVVEGYTF. The chain uses TRBV12-5 and TRBJ1-2, with D tentatively TRBD1 (6 bases). The CDR3 is 14 amino acids. Germline V gene sequence: CDR1 LGHNT, CDR2 FRNRAP. The V gene lost 6 bases and the J gene lost 8 bases, with 19 bases spanning the gap.

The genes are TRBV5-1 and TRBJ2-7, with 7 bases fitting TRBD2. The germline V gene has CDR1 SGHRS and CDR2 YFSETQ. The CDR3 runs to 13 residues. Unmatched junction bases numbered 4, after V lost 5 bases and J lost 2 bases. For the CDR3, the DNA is TGCGCCAGCAGTTTCCGGGAGGCCTACGAGCAGTACTTC. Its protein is CASSFREAYEQYF.

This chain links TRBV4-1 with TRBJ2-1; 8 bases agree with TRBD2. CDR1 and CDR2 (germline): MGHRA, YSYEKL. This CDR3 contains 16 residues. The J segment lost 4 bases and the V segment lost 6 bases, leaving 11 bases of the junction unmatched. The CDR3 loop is CASSSTRGGAYNEQFF. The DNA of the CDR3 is TGCGCCAGCAGTTCTACCCGGGGGGGCGCTTACAATGAGCAGTTCTTC.

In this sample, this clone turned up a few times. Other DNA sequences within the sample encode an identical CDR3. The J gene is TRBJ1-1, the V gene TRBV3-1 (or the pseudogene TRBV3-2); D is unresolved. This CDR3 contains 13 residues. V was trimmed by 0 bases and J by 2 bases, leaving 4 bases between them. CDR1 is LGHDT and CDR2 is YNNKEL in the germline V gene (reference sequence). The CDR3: CASSQDRNTEAFF. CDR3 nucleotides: TGTGCCAGCAGCCAAGATCGTAACACTGAAGCTTTCTTT.

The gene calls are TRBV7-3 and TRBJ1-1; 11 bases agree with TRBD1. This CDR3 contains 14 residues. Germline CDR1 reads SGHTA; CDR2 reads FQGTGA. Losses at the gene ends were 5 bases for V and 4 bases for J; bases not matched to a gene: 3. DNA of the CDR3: TGTGCCAGCAGCCAAGGGACAGGGGGCACTGAAGCTTTCTTT. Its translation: CASSQGTGGTEAFF.

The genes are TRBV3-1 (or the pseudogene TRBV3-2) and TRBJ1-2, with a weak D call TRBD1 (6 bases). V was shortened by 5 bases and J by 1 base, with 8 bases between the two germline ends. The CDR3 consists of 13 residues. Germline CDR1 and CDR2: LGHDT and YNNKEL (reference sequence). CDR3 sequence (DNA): TGTGCCAGCAGCTCACAGGGTAACTATGGCTACACCTTC. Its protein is CASSSQGNYGYTF.

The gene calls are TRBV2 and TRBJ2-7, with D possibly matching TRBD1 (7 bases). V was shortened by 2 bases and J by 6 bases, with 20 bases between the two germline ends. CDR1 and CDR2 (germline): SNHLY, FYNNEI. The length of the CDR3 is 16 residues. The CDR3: CASSESLQGGDREQYF. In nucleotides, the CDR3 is TGTGCCAGCAGTGAATCTTTGCAGGGGGGAGATCGCGAGCAGTACTTC. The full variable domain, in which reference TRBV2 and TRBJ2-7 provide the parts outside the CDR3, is EPEVTQTPSHQVTQMGQEVILRCVPISNHLYFYWYRQILGQKVEFLVSFYNNEISEKSEIFDDQFSVERPDGSNFTLKIRSTKLEDSAMYFCASSESLQGGDREQYFGPGTRLTVT.

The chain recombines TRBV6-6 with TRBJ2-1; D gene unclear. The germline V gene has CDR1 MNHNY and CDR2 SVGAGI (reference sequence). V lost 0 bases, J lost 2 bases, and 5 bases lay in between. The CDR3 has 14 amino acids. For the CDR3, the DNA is TGTGCCAGCAGTTACTCTCTAACCTACAATGAGCAGTTCTTC. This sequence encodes CASSYSLTYNEQFF.

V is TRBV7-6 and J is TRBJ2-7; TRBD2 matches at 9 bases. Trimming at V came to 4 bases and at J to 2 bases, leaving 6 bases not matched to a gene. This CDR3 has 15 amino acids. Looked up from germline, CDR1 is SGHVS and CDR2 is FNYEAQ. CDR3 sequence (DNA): TGTGCCAGCAGCTCCCTAGCGGGAACCACCTACGAGCAGTACTTC. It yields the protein CASSSLAGTTYEQYF.

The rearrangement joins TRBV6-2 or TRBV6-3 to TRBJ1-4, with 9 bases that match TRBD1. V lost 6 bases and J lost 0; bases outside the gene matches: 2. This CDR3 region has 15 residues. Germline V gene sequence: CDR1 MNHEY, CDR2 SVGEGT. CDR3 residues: CASSRQGATNEKLFF. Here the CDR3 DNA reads TGTGCCAGCAGCCGACAGGGGGCAACTAATGAAAAACTGTTTTTT.

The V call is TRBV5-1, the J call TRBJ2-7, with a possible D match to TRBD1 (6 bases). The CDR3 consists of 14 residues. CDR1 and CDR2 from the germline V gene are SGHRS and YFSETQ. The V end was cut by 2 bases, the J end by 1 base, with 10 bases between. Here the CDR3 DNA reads TGCGCCAGCAGCTTCCGGGACACTTCCTACGAGCAGTACTTC. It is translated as CASSFRDTSYEQYF.

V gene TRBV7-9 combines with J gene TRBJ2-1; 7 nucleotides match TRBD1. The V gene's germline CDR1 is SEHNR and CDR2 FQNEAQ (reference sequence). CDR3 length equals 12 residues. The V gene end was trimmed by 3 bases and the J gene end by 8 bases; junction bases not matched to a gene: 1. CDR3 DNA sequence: TGTGCCAGCAGCTTTGACAGGGATGAGCAGTTCTTC. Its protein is CASSFDRDEQFF.

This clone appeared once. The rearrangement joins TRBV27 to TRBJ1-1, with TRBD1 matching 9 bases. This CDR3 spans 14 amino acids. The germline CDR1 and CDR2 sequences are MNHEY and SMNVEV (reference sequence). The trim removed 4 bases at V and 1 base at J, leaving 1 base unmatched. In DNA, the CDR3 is TGTGCCAGCAGTTCGGGACAGGGGAACACTGAAGCTTTCTTT. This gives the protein CASSSGQGNTEAFF.

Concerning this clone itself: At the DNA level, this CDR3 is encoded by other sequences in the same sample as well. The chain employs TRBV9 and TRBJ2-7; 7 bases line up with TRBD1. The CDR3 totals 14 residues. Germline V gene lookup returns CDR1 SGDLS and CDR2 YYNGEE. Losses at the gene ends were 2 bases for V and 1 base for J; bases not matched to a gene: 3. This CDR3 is CASSVGQSSYEQYF. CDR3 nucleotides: TGTGCCAGCAGCGTGGGACAGAGTTCCTACGAGCAGTACTTC.

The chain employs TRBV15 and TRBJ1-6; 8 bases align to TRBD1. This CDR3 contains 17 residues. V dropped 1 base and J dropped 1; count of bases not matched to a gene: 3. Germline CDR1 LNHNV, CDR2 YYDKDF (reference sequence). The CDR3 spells CATSRGQGYSYNSPLHF. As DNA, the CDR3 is TGTGCCACCAGCAGAGGACAGGGGTATTCCTATAATTCACCCCTCCACTTT.

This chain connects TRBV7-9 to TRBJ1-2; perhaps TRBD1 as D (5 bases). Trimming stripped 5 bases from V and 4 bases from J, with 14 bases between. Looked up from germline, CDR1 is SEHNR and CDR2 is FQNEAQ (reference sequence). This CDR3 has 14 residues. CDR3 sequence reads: CASSPSGDFYGYTF. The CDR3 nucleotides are TGTGCCAGCAGCCCCTCCGGGGACTTCTATGGCTACACCTTC. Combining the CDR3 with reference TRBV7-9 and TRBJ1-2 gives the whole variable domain DTGVSQNPRHKITKRGQNVTFRCDPISEHNRLYWYRQTLGQGPEFLTYFQNEAQLEKSRLLSDRFSAERPKGSFSTLEIQRTEQGDSAMYLCASSPSGDFYGYTFGSGTRLTVV.

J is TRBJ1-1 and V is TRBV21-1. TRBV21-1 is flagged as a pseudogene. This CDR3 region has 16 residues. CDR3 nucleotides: TGTGCCAGCAGCAAAGACGGGTCGAGACTGAACACTGAAGCTTTCTTT. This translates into CASSKDGSRLNTEAFF.

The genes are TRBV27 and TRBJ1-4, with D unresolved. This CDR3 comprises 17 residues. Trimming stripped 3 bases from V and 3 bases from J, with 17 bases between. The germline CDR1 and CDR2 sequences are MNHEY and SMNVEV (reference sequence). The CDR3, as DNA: TGTGCCAGCAGTTTCTCTCGACCCCAACGGGCTAATGAAAAACTGTTTTTT. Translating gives CASSFSRPQRANEKLFF.

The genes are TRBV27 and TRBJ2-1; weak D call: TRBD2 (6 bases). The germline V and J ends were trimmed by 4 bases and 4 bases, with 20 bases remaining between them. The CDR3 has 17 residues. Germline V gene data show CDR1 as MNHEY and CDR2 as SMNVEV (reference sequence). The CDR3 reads CASSSALSGGPYNEQFF. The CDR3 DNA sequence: TGTGCCAGCAGTTCGGCCCTTAGCGGAGGACCTTACAATGAGCAGTTCTTC.

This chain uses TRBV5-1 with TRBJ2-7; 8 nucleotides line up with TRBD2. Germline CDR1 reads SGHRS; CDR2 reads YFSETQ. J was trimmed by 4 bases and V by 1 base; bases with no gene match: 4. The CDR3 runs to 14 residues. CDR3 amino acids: CASSLRGGGYEQYF. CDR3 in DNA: TGCGCCAGCAGCTTGCGGGGCGGGGGGTACGAGCAGTACTTC. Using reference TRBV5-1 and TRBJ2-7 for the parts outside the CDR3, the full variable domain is KAGVTQTPRYLIKTRGQQVTLSCSPISGHRSVSWYQQTPGQGLQFLFEYFSETQRNKGNFPGRFSGRQFSNSRSEMNVSTLELGDSALYLCASSLRGGGYEQYFGPGTRLTVT.